This T cell receptor beta chain was sequenced for a study of T cells in Graves' hyperthyroidism and ophthalmopathy. The overall study: Upon initial diagnosis and before any treatment, peripheral blood was collected.

Patients showing uncontrolled infection, other autoimmune disease, pregnancy or lactation were ineligible. Each 10 ml fresh peripheral blood draw supplied the PBMCs. Study-wide findings and caveats: Also found in blood were most expanded thyroid clonotypes above 0.001.

The investigators amplified TCR beta CDR3 regions from RNA transcripts. With the HTBI primer set, the TCR CDR3 went through a first round of RT-PCR. One entry per CDR3 protein, called by TCRdb with MiXCR from the multiplex PCR reads. The profile shows fewer than 450,000 distinct CDR3 sequences, about 17% of them singletons. This clonotype was seen many times. Antigen: not known. The sample taken for sequencing was blood. The sequence was obtained from a woman younger than 45 with Graves' hyperthyroidism that later progressed to Graves' ophthalmopathy.

CDR3 sequence (DNA): TGTGCCAGCAGTGAAGAAGGGGTAACTGAAGCTTTCTTT. This gives the protein CASSEEGVTEAFF. The V call is TRBV2, the J call TRBJ1-1; the D gene is possibly TRBD1 (5 bases). Germline V lookup: CDR1 SNHLY, CDR2 FYNNEI. This CDR3 spans 13 amino acids. Between the trimmed V and J ends, which lost 1 base and 5 bases, there was a span of 8 bases.